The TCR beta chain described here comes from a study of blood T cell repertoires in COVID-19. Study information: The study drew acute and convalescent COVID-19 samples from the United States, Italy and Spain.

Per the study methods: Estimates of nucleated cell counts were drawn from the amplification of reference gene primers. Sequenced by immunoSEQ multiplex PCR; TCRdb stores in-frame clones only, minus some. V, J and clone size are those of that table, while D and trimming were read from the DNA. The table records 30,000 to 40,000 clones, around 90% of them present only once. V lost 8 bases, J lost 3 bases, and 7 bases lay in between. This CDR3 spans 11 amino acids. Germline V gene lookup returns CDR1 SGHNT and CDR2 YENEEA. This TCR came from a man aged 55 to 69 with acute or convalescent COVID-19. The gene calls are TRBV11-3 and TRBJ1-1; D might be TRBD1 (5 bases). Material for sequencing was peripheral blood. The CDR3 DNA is TGTGCCAGCGGACAAGACACTGAAGCTTTCTTT. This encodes CASGQDTEAFF.